The sequence of this T cell receptor beta chain was determined in a study of early T cells in non-severe SARS-CoV-2 infection (dated by TCRdb to the early 2020s). With regard to the full study: Because TCR sequencing was done on bulk RNA from unsorted whole blood, the alpha and beta chains could not be paired.

General findings and caveats noted by the study authors: Matching against VDJdb was skewed toward anti-spike CD8 responses, likely underestimated virus-specific expansions, and missed private and CD4 specificities.

Set within a cohort of healthcare workers in London, UK, this nested case-control study involved weekly PCR testing of nasopharyngeal swabs along with blood sampling. Healthcare workers were recruited between 23 and 31 March 2020, during the week of the UK lockdown, and were followed weekly for up to 16 weeks. Libraries came from 5' RACE. Sequencing was performed on a NextSeq 500. Unique molecular identifiers were attached to individual cDNA molecules in the TCR library protocol so that sequencing error and PCR bias could be corrected. TCR alpha and beta chains were both sequenced, and the abundances of alpha and beta sequences in each sample were closely correlated with each other. The authors processed their data as follows. V gene, J gene and CDR3 annotation of TCR sequences was performed with Decombinator V4. TCRs were defined as expanded if a significant change between any two time points was detected under a Poisson model with p below 0.0001. Abundances of TCRs were expressed as counts per million after normalisation to the total number of TCRs sequenced in each sample. MAIT TCRs were defined by TRAV1-2 paired with TRAJ12, TRAJ20 or TRAJ33, and iNKT TCRs by TRAV10 paired with TRAJ18. A search of VDJdb, accessed on 1 November 2021, was run for TCRs annotated to CMV, EBV and SARS-CoV-2, with TCRs annotated for multiple antigens excluded. TCRdb reprocessed the public reads (quality trimming at Q25 with fastp, clone calling with MiXCR) and kept in-frame beta chains. A single entry per CDR3 protein holds the most common genes and DNA from its merged rows. It is TCRdb's table, rather than the study itself, that gives the V and J calls and clone size. This sample is represented by 30,000 to 35,000 distinct CDR3 sequences; over 6.5% of them were singletons. The ten largest clonotypes hold approximately 4.1% of the sample.

In this sample, this clonotype turned up a few times. Its binding antigen is unknown. No much larger clone is present one base from it, and per-base qualities are unavailable. Its CDR3 holds 15 amino acids, cysteine through phenylalanine. Just the 45-base CDR3 DNA is kept, in frame starting at base 1. The V end loses 3 bases and the J end loses 0 bases, and a stretch of 10 bases separates them. The chain is assembled from TRBV12-3 or TRBV12-4 and TRBJ2-3, with the D gene uncertain. The sample comprised whole blood. This TCR was recovered from an adult who was a healthcare worker with PCR-confirmed SARS-CoV-2 infection or an uninfected control (not recorded which). The CDR3 here reads CASSLRGSSTDTQYF. The DNA sequence follows: TGTGCCAGCAGTTTGCGAGGCTCTAGCACAGATACGCAGTATTTT.